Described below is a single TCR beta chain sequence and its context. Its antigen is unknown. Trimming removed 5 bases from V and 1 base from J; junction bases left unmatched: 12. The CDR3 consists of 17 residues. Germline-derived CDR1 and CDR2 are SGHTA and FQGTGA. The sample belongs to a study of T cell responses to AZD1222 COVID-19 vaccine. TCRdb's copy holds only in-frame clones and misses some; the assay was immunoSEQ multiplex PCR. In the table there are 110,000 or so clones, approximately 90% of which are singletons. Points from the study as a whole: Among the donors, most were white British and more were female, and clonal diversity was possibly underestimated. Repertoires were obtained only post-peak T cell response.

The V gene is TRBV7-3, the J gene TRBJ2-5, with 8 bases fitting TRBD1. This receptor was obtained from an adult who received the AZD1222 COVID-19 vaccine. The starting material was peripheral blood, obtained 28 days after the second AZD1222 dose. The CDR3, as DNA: TGTGCCAGCAGCCCCACTACAGGGGGTGGGGGCCAAGAGACCCAGTACTTC. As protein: CASSPTTGGGGQETQYF.